This entry features one T cell receptor beta chain sequence. The antigen is unknown. This table comes from immunoSEQ multiplex PCR, and its TCRdb copy is limited to in-frame clones, with some not included. The sample holds about 190,000 clones, 86% seen once. These data are taken from a study of cytomegalovirus exposure and HLA in healthy donors. Study overall: The 110 or so validation repertoires used the same platform as the 666 first-cohort repertoires, a later analysis reported.

The study's findings and limits: Associated with cytomegalovirus, according to the listing, were 150 to 200 TCR beta chains. Most observed TCR sequences were rare, whereas some public TCRs were detected in many donors.

The sequence was collected from a woman aged 18-29 years in good health and CMV-seronegative. Sample: PBMCs.

The CDR3 DNA reads as TGTGCCAGTAGGCAATCATACTCAGGGGGCTACGAGCAGTACTTC. It yields the protein CASRQSYSGGYEQYF. The chain joins TRBV19 to TRBJ2-7; TRBD1 matches 7 bases. The V gene's germline CDR1 is LNHDA and CDR2 SQIVND (reference sequence). The junction had 11 bases not matched to a gene; V was cut back by 6 bases and J by 3 bases. The CDR3 consists of 15 residues.